This T cell receptor beta chain was documented in a study of cytomegalovirus exposure and HLA in healthy donors. Notes on the study in general: There were a few CMV-associated chains whose specificity for CMV antigens was confirmed in vitro. Some TCR beta chains (over 150 of them) were listed as cytomegalovirus-associated.

Note on this clone: Its target is unknown.

Method: immunoSEQ multiplex PCR; TCRdb's copy keeps in-frame clones and lacks some. The table includes approximately 160,000 clones, around 90% detected once. The specimen sequenced was PBMCs. This sequence was found in a woman aged 18-29 years in good health and CMV-seropositive.

Here the CDR3 DNA reads TGTGCCAGCAGCCCCACGCGGGGGTACGAGCAGTACTTC. Protein product: CASSPTRGYEQYF. This chain links TRBV7-9 with TRBJ2-7; TRBD2 aligns across 7 bases. The germline V gene has CDR1 SEHNR and CDR2 FQNEAQ (reference sequence). There are 13 residues in the CDR3. The V segment lost 5 bases and the J segment 4 bases; nucleotides outside the gene matches: 5. Filled out from reference TRBV7-9 and TRBJ2-7, the complete variable domain reads DTGVSQNPRHKITKRGQNVTFRCDPISEHNRLYWYRQTLGQGPEFLTYFQNEAQLEKSRLLSDRFSAERPKGSFSTLEIQRTEQGDSAMYLCASSPTRGYEQYFGPGTRLTVT.